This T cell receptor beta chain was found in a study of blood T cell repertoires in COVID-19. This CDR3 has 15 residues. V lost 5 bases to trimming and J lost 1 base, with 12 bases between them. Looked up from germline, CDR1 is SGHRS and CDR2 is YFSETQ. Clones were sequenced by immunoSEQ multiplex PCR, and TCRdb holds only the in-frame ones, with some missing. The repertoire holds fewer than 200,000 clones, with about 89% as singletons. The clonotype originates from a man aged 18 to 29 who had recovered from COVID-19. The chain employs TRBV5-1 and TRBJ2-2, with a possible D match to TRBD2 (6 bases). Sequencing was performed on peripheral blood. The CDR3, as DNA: TGCGCCAGCAGGCCCGTGGGACTGAACACCGGGGAGCTGTTTTTT. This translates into CASRPVGLNTGELFF.